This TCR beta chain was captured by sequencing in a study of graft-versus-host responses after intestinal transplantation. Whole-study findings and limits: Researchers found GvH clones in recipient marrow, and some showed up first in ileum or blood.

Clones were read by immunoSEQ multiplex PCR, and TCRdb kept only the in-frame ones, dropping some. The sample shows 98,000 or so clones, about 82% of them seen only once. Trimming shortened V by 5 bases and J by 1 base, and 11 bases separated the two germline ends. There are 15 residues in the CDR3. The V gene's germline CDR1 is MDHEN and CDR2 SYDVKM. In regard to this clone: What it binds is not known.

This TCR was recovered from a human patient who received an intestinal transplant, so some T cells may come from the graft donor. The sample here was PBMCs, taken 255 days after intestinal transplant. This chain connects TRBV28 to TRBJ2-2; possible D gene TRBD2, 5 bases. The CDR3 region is CASSGGLMNTGELFF. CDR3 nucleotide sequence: TGTGCCAGCAGTGGCGGACTGATGAACACCGGGGAGCTGTTTTTT.